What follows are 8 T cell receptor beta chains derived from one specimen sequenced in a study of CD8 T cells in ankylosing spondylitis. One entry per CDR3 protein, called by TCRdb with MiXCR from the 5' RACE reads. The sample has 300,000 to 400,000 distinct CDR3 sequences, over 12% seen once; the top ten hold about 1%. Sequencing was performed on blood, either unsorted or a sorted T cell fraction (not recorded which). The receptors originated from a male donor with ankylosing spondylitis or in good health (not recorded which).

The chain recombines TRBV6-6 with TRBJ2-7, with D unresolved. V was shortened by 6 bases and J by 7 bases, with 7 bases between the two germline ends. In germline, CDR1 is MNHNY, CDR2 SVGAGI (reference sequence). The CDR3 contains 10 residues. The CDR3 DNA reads TGTGCCAGCAGCGACGGAGAGCAGTACTTC. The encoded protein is CASSDGEQYF.

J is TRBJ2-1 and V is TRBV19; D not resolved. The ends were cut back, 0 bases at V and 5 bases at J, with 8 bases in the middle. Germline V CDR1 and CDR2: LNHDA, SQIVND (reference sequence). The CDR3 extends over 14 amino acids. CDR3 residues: CASSIDLRNNEQFF. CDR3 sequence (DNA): TGTGCCAGTAGTATAGATCTGAGGAACAATGAGCAGTTCTTC.

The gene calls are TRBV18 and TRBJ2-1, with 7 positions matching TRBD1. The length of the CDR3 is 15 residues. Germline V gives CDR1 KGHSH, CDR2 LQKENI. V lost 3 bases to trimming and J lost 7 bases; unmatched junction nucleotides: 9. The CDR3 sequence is CASSPLTGKTNEQFF. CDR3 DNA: TGTGCCAGCTCACCTTTGACAGGGAAGACGAATGAGCAGTTCTTC.

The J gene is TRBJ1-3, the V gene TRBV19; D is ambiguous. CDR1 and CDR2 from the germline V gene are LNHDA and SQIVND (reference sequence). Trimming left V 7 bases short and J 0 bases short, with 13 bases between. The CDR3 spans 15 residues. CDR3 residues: CASTNDLLSGNTIYF. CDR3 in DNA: TGTGCCAGTACCAATGACCTACTCTCTGGAAACACCATATATTTT.

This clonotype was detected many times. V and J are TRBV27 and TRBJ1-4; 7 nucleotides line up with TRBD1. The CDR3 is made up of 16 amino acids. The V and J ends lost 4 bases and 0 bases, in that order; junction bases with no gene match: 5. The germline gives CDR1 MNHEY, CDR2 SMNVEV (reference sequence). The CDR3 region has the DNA TGTGCCAGCAGTTCGACAGGGTTTCCAACTAATGAAAAACTGTTTTTT. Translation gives CASSSTGFPTNEKLFF.

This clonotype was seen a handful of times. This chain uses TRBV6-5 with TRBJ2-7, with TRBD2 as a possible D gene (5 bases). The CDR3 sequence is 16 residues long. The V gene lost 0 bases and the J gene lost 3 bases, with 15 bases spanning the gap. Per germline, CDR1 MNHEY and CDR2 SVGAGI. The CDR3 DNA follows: TGTGCCAGCAGTTACTCCCCAGGCGGGCTATACTACGAGCAGTACTTC. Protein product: CASSYSPGGLYYEQYF.

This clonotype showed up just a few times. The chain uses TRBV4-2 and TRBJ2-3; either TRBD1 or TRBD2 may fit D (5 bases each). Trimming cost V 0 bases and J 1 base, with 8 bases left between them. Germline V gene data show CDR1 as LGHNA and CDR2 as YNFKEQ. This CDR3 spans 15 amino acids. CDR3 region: CASSQDGTGTDTQYF. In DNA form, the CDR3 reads TGTGCCAGCAGCCAAGATGGGACGGGCACAGATACGCAGTATTTT.

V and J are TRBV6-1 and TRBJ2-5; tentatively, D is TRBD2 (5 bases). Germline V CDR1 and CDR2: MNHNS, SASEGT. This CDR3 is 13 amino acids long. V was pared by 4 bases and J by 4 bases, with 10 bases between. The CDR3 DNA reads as TGTGCCAGCAGTGCCGGGGAGTTAGAGACCCAGTACTTC. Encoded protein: CASSAGELETQYF.